Listed here are 27 T cell receptor beta chains from one sample, sequenced in a study of beta chain features in type 1 diabetes (dated by TCRdb to 2017 to 2018). Libraries were prepared through the immunoSEQ multiplex PCR assay. The entire isolated RNA was reverse transcribed using the High Capacity cDNA Reverse Transcription Kit, and thus expressed TCRB transcripts were sequenced. Sourced from immuneACCESS, this table was stored by TCRdb with only in-frame sequences that have V and J called. A share of the clones is absent; for the studies checked, an unresolved V gene accounts for under half, and the remainder has no known explanation. The sample profile shows 130,000 or so clones; 15% to 20% of them were found once. Around 2.7% of the sample is in the top ten clones. For these receptors, no antigen is known. Overall study outcomes, separate from this receptor: Type 1 diabetes patients showed a moderate but significant shortening of TCRB CDR3 length in all four CD4+ subsets.

The material sequenced was central memory CD4+ T cells from blood. These TCRs come from a man between 18 and 35 years old with type 1 diabetes.

This clone occurred a few times. V is TRBV13 and J is TRBJ2-7, with D possibly being TRBD2 (6 bases). The CDR3 spans 14 residues. Germline V gives CDR1 PRHDT, CDR2 FYEKMQ (reference sequence). The V gene lost 0 bases and the J gene lost 6 bases, with 12 bases spanning the gap. CDR3: CASSLGRLVREQYF. The CDR3 DNA follows: TGTGCCAGCAGCTTAGGGCGACTAGTACGCGAGCAGTACTTC.

This clone was observed many times. The genes are TRBV9 and TRBJ2-7, with D perhaps matching TRBD1 or TRBD2 (5 bases each). The CDR3 totals 13 residues. V was clipped by 4 bases and J by 4 bases, with 12 bases between them. The germline CDR1 and CDR2 sequences are SGDLS and YYNGEE. This CDR3 is CASSTGTAYEQYF. The CDR3 bases are TGTGCCAGCAGCACCGGGACGGCATACGAGCAGTACTTC. Together with reference TRBV9 and TRBJ2-7, the CDR3 gives the full variable domain: DSGVTQTPKHLITATGQRVTLRCSPRSGDLSVYWYQQSLDQGLQFLIQYYNGEERAKGNILERFSAQQFPDLHSELNLSSLELGDSALYFCASSTGTAYEQYFGPGTRLTVT.

This clone was picked up a small number of times. This may be a read error, as it is one base from a much larger clone. Other nucleotide sequences from this sample produce the same CDR3. This chain links TRBV6-6 with TRBJ2-1; TRBD2 is a possible D gene (5 bases). This CDR3 contains 16 residues. V lost 3 bases, J lost 0 bases, and 12 bases lay in between. Germline V gene data show CDR1 as MNHNY and CDR2 as SVGAGI (reference sequence). CDR3 protein: CASSYGLGVSYNEQFF. In nucleotides, the CDR3 is TGTGCCAGCAGTTATGGGCTCGGGGTCTCCTACAATGAGCAGTTCTTC.

The chain carries TRBV28 and TRBJ1-2, with D possibly TRBD1 on 6 matching bases. This CDR3 has 12 residues. Trimming left V 5 bases short and J 6 bases short, with 10 bases between. Looked up from germline, CDR1 is MDHEN and CDR2 is SYDVKM. The CDR3 DNA reads TGTGCCAGCAGTAGTCCAGGGGATGGCTACACCTTC. It yields the protein CASSSPGDGYTF.

This clone was seen repeatedly, ten times or more. This chain joins TRBV2 and TRBJ2-7; 7 bases line up with TRBD2. The CDR3 runs 13 residues. The trim removed 6 bases at V and 5 bases at J, leaving 7 bases unmatched. CDR1 is SNHLY and CDR2 is FYNNEI in the germline V gene. The CDR3 is CASSPGRDHEQYF. CDR3 coding DNA: TGTGCCAGCAGCCCGGGGAGGGACCACGAGCAGTACTTC.

The chain joins TRBV21-1 to TRBJ2-3; the table's D call of TRBD2 was not tested on the DNA. TRBV21-1 is classified as a pseudogene. The CDR3 runs to 14 residues. This CDR3 is CASLGLAGTDTQYF. CDR3 sequence (DNA): TGTGCCAGCCTCGGACTAGCGGGCACAGATACGCAGTATTTT.

This clone was found a few times. The chain uses TRBV9 and TRBJ2-3, with 8 nucleotides matching TRBD2. V was clipped by 3 bases and J by 6 bases; unmatched bases: 12. Germline CDR1 and CDR2: SGDLS and YYNGEE. The CDR3 is 16 residues long. This chain's CDR3 is CASSDRGAGDRDTQYF. The CDR3 DNA follows: TGTGCCAGCAGCGACCGAGGAGCGGGGGATAGGGATACGCAGTATTTT.

In nucleotides, the CDR3 is TGTGCCAGCAGCTTGGGGTTGGTTTACGAGCAGTACTTC. It is translated as CASSLGLVYEQYF. V is TRBV5-8 and J is TRBJ2-7; D remains unclear. The germline CDR1 and CDR2 sequences are SGHTS and YDEGEE. The CDR3 totals 13 residues. Trimming took 0 bases from V and 4 from J, leaving 8 bases between them.

This clone has more than one count but fewer than ten. The chain employs TRBV5-1 and TRBJ2-7; unclear D gene. Per the germline V gene, CDR1 is SGHRS and CDR2 is YFSETQ. The CDR3 loop spans 11 amino acids. V was trimmed by 2 bases and J by 6 bases, leaving 6 bases between them. This CDR3 reads CASSFGPEQYF. Here the CDR3 DNA reads TGCGCCAGCAGCTTTGGGCCCGAGCAGTACTTC.

This clone was seen a few times. DNA of the CDR3: TGCGCCAGCAGCTTCGAGCCGTTCACTGAAGCTTTCTTT. This codes for CASSFEPFTEAFF. This chain joins TRBV5-1 and TRBJ1-1, with D unclear. With 2 bases removed from V and 4 bases from J, the gap between germline ends came to 9 bases. CDR3 size: 13 residues. CDR1 SGHRS and CDR2 YFSETQ come from the germline V gene.

This clone has just a few counts. This rearrangement joins TRBV19 to TRBJ2-7, with D possibly matching TRBD2 (5 bases). Germline-derived CDR1 and CDR2 are LNHDA and SQIVND (reference sequence). V lost 3 bases, J lost 0 bases, and 12 bases lay in between. The CDR3 sequence is 15 residues long. CDR3 DNA sequence: TGTGCCAGTAGTATCGGGATGGCGAGCTCCTACGAGCAGTACTTC. Amino acids: CASSIGMASSYEQYF. Combining the CDR3 with reference TRBV19 and TRBJ2-7 gives the whole variable domain DGGITQSPKYLFRKEGQNVTLSCEQNLNHDAMYWYRQDPGQGLRLIYYSQIVNDFQKGDIAEGYSVSREKKESFPLTVTSAQKNPTAFYLCASSIGMASSYEQYFGPGTRLTVT.

The V and J genes are TRBV6-1 and TRBJ2-7; 8 bases align to TRBD1. This CDR3 has 14 residues. Germline CDR1 reads MNHNS; CDR2 reads SASEGT. V lost 7 bases to trimming and J lost 4 bases; unmatched junction nucleotides: 9. The CDR3 nucleotides are TGTGCCAGCAATAAACAGGGGGTGGTTTACGAGCAGTACTTC. Its translation is CASNKQGVVYEQYF.

This clone was observed a few times. V is TRBV2 and J is TRBJ2-2, with 7 bases lining up with TRBD1. V was clipped by 2 bases and J by 6 bases; unmatched bases: 0. Per germline, CDR1 SNHLY and CDR2 FYNNEI. The CDR3 has 13 residues. The chain's CDR3 is CASSEQGAGELFF. The CDR3 DNA sequence: TGTGCCAGCAGTGAACAGGGGGCCGGGGAGCTGTTTTTT.

The chain is built from TRBV5-8 and TRBJ2-5, with TRBD1 matching 8 bases. Trimming took 4 bases from V and 0 from J; bases not matched to a gene: 11. Germline V gene lookup returns CDR1 SGHTS and CDR2 YDEGEE. This CDR3 is 17 amino acids long. The CDR3 nucleotides read TGTGCCAGCAGCCGCGAGGCGTCAGGGGGCTACCAAGAGACCCAGTACTTC. As protein: CASSREASGGYQETQYF. The full variable domain, rest sourced from reference TRBV5-8 and TRBJ2-5, is EAGVTQSPTHLIKTRGQQATLRCSPISGHTSVYWYQQALGLGLQFLLWYDEGEERNRGNFPPRFSGRQFPNYSSELNVNALELEDSALYLCASSREASGGYQETQYFGPGTRLLVL.

The CDR3 DNA is TGTGCCAGCAGCTTTGGGACTCCGGAACTTGGGGGAGATACGCAGTATTTT. Translation: CASSFGTPELGGDTQYF. The chain combines TRBV5-4 with TRBJ2-3; D may be TRBD2 (6 bases). Germline CDR1 and CDR2: SGHNT and YYREEE (reference sequence). The CDR3 length is 17 residues. V lost 2 bases and J lost 5, with 21 bases in between. Full variable domain (rest looked up from reference TRBV5-4 and TRBJ2-3): ETGVTQSPTHLIKTRGQQVTLRCSSQSGHNTVSWYQQALGQGPQFIFQYYREEENGRGNFPPRFSGLQFPNYSSELNVNALELDDSALYLCASSFGTPELGGDTQYFGPGTRLTVL.

The chain carries TRBV7-8 and TRBJ2-3, with 10 bases matching TRBD2. The germline V gene encodes CDR1 SGHVS and CDR2 FQNEAQ. The V segment lost 6 bases and the J segment 2 bases; nucleotides outside the gene matches: 17. This CDR3 spans 19 amino acids. CDR3 nucleotide sequence: TGTGCCAGCAGTTACAATGGACTAGCGGAATCCCCCGCCACAGATACGCAGTATTTT. The encoded protein is CASSYNGLAESPATDTQYF.

The genes are TRBV2 and TRBJ1-2; 11 bases align to TRBD1. V was pared by 5 bases and J by 6 bases, with 5 bases of the junction left unmatched. Germline V lookup: CDR1 SNHLY, CDR2 FYNNEI. The CDR3 covers 14 residues. CDR3 nucleotides: TGTGCCAGCAGTCGGGACAGGGGGTCCGATGGCTACACCTTC. Its translation is CASSRDRGSDGYTF.

This clone was observed many times. The CDR3 loop is CASSLIIGLNSPLHF. CDR3 in DNA: TGTGCCAGCAGCTTGATTATCGGGCTAAATTCACCCCTCCACTTT. The chain couples TRBV7-2 to TRBJ1-6; D remains ambiguous. V was clipped by 3 bases and J by 7 bases, with 13 bases between them. This CDR3 contains 15 residues. CDR1 and CDR2 from the germline V gene are SGHTA and FQGNSA.

At least ten counts were recorded for this clone. This chain joins TRBV7-6 and TRBJ2-5; the D is unclear. CDR1 is SGHVS, CDR2 FNYEAQ, per germline. The germline V and J ends were trimmed by 0 bases and 5 bases, with 7 bases remaining between them. The CDR3 extends over 13 amino acids. The CDR3: CASSLAISETQYF. For the CDR3, the DNA is TGTGCCAGCAGCTTAGCTATATCCGAGACCCAGTACTTC. The variable domain in full, with the rest retrieved from reference TRBV7-6 and TRBJ2-5, is GAGVSQSPRYKVTKRGQDVALRCDPISGHVSLYWYRQALGQGPEFLTYFNYEAQQDKSGLPNDRFSAERPEGSISTLTIQRTEQRDSAMYRCASSLAISETQYFGPGTRLLVL.

The V and J genes are TRBV4-1 and TRBJ2-5; 7 bases are a match to TRBD1. The J call may be faulty, since TRBJ2-7 better matches the DNA end. The CDR3 sequence is 14 residues long. Germline CDR1 reads MGHRA; CDR2 reads YSYEKL. The CDR3, as DNA: TGCGCCCCATACGAAGGGGGCGTAACCTACGAGCAGTACTTC. The encoded protein is CAPYEGGVTYEQYF.

This chain links TRBV6-5 with TRBJ1-1; TRBD1 might be the D (5 bases). CDR3 size: 12 residues. CDR1 is MNHEY, CDR2 SVGAGI, per germline. V was trimmed by 7 bases and J by 8 bases, leaving 14 bases between them. In nucleotides, the CDR3 is TGTGCCAGCACAAACGGATACAGGGAAGCTTTCTTT. It specifies CASTNGYREAFF.

This clone was observed a few times. This sequence joins TRBV4-3 and TRBJ2-5; D gene ambiguous. This CDR3 contains 13 residues. V lost 0 bases, J lost 11 bases, and 13 bases lay in between. Germline CDR1 is LGHNA and CDR2 is YSLEER. The CDR3, as DNA: TGCGCCAGCAGCCAAGATACGGCCTTAGAGCAGTACTTC. This codes for CASSQDTALEQYF.

In its sample, this clone was seen many times. The chain joins TRBV20-1 to TRBJ1-6; 7 nucleotides agree with TRBD1. This CDR3 comprises 11 residues. V gave up 3 bases and J gave up 12 bases; unmatched junction bases: 2. CDR1 and CDR2 (germline): DFQATT, SNEGSKA (reference sequence). For the CDR3, the DNA is TGCAGTGCTAGTCCAGGGGGACCCCTCCACTTT. It yields the protein CSASPGGPLHF.

A few counts support this clone. A read error is the likely source, as a far larger clone sits one nucleotide away. The V gene is TRBV30, the J gene TRBJ2-7; D is perhaps TRBD2 (6 bases). The V gene lost 0 bases and the J gene lost 7 bases, with 16 bases spanning the gap. The V gene's germline CDR1 is GTSNPN and CDR2 SVGIG (reference sequence). The CDR3 sequence is 14 residues long. CDR3 loop: CAWSVGLATDEQYF. The CDR3 DNA follows: TGTGCCTGGAGTGTCGGCCTAGCGACGGATGAGCAGTACTTC.

This clone came up many times. V and J are TRBV27 and TRBJ2-5; D gene ambiguous. Between the trimmed V and J ends, which lost 5 bases and 0 bases, there was a span of 13 bases. The CDR3 has 15 residues. Germline CDR1 reads MNHEY; CDR2 reads SMNVEV (reference sequence). CDR3 coding DNA: TGTGCCAGCAGTCTCGCTCACTCGTACCAAGAGACCCAGTACTTC. Its translation: CASSLAHSYQETQYF.

The CDR3 bases are TGTGCCAGTAGTATAGAATACAGGGAGACAGATACGCAGTATTTT. Its translation: CASSIEYRETDTQYF. This chain uses TRBV19 with TRBJ2-3, with D maybe TRBD1 (6 bases). The germline V and J ends were trimmed by 0 bases and 3 bases, with 10 bases remaining between them. Germline V gene data show CDR1 as LNHDA and CDR2 as SQIVND (reference sequence). This CDR3 has 15 amino acids.

V is TRBV2 and J is TRBJ2-5; TRBD1 aligns across 8 bases. The CDR3 runs to 15 residues. V lost 5 bases to trimming and J lost 3 bases; unmatched junction nucleotides: 8. CDR1 and CDR2 from the germline V gene are SNHLY and FYNNEI. CDR3 coding DNA: TGTGCCAGCAGTAACGACAGGGGTCGGGAAGAGACCCAGTACTTC. Residues: CASSNDRGREETQYF.